A selection of T cell receptor beta chains follows, all from one sample in a study of Ad26.COV2.S vaccination and SARS-CoV-2 variants. Clones were read by immunoSEQ multiplex PCR, and TCRdb kept only the in-frame ones, dropping some. The profile shows 450,000 to 550,000 clones, roughly 87% of them singletons. Sequenced here: peripheral blood, sampled in a trial of Ad26.COV2.S vaccine versus placebo. The receptors were sampled from a person aged 18 to 59 who received the Ad26.COV2.S COVID-19 vaccine or a placebo. The conserved cysteine and the conserved F or W are not part of the CDR3 here.

v_gene	j_gene	CDR3aa
TRBV27	TRBJ1-2	ASSFGQGGYYGYT
TRBV18	TRBJ1-6	ASSPGDRNSPLH
TRBV12-5	TRBJ1-2	ASGLVDMSSNYGYT
TRBV2	TRBJ1-1	ASDRGRNTEAF
TRBV5-6	TRBJ1-6	ASSSPGPGSPLH
TRBV3-1/TRBV3-2	TRBJ1-5	ASSQQGFDQPQH
TRBV10-3	TRBJ1-3	ATTGGPGNTIY
TRBV7-9	TRBJ1-2	ASSNREDWRNYGYT
TRBV2	TRBJ1-1	ASRTLSLNTEAF
TRBV7-2	TRBJ2-5	ASSLSFGTQETQY
TRBV7-2	TRBJ1-5	ASSLSSDQPQH
TRBV5-6	TRBJ2-7	ASSEAGTFNIEQY
TRBV6-4	TRBJ2-2	ASSDHTLQGETGELF
TRBV5-4	TRBJ2-5	ASNKGTSGVQETQY
TRBV28	TRBJ1-1	ASKAGPLEAF
TRBV18	TRBJ2-3	ASSPPGQGETDTQY
TRBV4-1	TRBJ2-4	ASSQGERGRDIQY
TRBV11-2	TRBJ2-1	ASSGGTGEGEQF
TRBV3-1/TRBV3-2	TRBJ2-2	ASSQREGTGELF
TRBV30	TRBJ2-1	AWNPGLAGIDEQF
TRBV18	TRBJ2-7	ASSTPDRGAYEQY
TRBV3-1/TRBV3-2	TRBJ2-2	ASSPTTGTGELF
TRBV6-6	TRBJ1-2	ASSLPMDGYT
TRBV29-1	TRBJ2-3	SVKGPLAASTDTQY
TRBV9	TRBJ2-1	ASSVAGGSYNEQF
TRBV5-1	TRBJ2-5	ASSPGVASGPQETQY
TRBV19	TRBJ1-1	ASTGLGPPTGVLTTEAF
TRBV27	TRBJ2-7	ASSLNAGQPYEQY
TRBV21-1	TRBJ1-2	ASSKEGRYGYT
TRBV7-2	TRBJ1-1	ASSPGFSPYMNTEAF
TRBV12-2	TRBJ1-3	ASRLGSGDTIY
TRBV19	TRBJ2-1	ASSNRETGYNEQF
TRBV4-1	TRBJ2-6	ASRAAGANVLT
TRBV11-2	TRBJ2-7	ATGGYEQY
TRBV4-1	TRBJ1-2	ASSQDSEGRGYT
TRBV12-1	TRBJ2-1	ASSFRGLASYNEQF
TRBV30	TRBJ1-1	ACQPRQTEAF
TRBV5-4	TRBJ1-2	ASSSQGFYYGYT
TRBV5-1	TRBJ2-1	ASSWGQGGYEQF
TRBV18	TRBJ2-7	ASSPQGVYEQY
TRBV5-8	TRBJ2-3	ASSRRDGTDTQY
TRBV2	TRBJ1-5	ASSELDGGLDQPQH
TRBV5-1	TRBJ1-2	ASSLGPYGYT
TRBV4-3	TRBJ2-4	ASSLTGGGGNIQY
TRBV18	TRBJ1-6	ASSPPGRNSPLH
TRBV7-8	TRBJ2-1	ASTPGLAGGPSSYNEQF